A selection of T cell receptor beta chains follows, all from one sample in a study of blood T cell repertoires in COVID-19. Data came from immunoSEQ multiplex PCR; TCRdb stores just in-frame clones and leaves some out. The table lists 150,000 or so clones, around nine tenths of them singletons. The sample consisted of peripheral blood. These receptors originate from a woman aged 65 to 85 with COVID-19, enrolled during active disease. Each CDR3 is given with its conserved first and last residue. The D gene is left open where the match is weak. Part of the rows lack a size; the others show once, few, many or a class for expanded clones.

d_gene	j_gene	abundance	len	v_gene	CDR3aa	CDR3nt
-	TRBJ2-2	-	16	TRBV7-8	CASSLVPGVGTGELFF	TGTGCCAGCAGCTTAGTCCCCGGGGTGGGAACCGGGGAGCTGTTTTTT
TRBD1	TRBJ2-1	-	14	TRBV6-5	CASSYGTGVGEQFF	TGTGCCAGCAGTTACGGAACAGGGGTGGGGGAGCAGTTCTTC
-	TRBJ1-4	-	14	TRBV3-1/TRBV3-2	CASSQGRGGEKLFF	TGTGCCAGCAGCCAAGGCAGGGGCGGGGAAAAACTGTTTTTT
TRBD2	TRBJ2-1	-	15	TRBV6-4	CASSDPGLPRHEQFF	TGTGCCAGCAGTGACCCGGGACTACCAAGGCATGAGCAGTTCTTC
-	TRBJ2-3	-	16	TRBV4-1	CASSQAMQGSTDTQYF	TGCGCCAGCAGCCAAGCCATGCAGGGTAGCACAGATACGCAGTATTTT
TRBD1	TRBJ1-6	-	16	TRBV4-1	CASSQESNRGSSPLHF	TGCGCCAGCAGCCAAGAATCGAACAGGGGTAGCTCACCCCTCCACTTT
TRBD2	TRBJ2-5	-	16	TRBV7-8	CASSRTSGGLQETQYF	TGTGCCAGCAGCCGAACTAGCGGGGGCCTACAAGAGACCCAGTACTTC
TRBD1	TRBJ1-2	-	15	TRBV3-1/TRBV3-2	CASSRGQGGFYGYTF	TGTGCCAGCAGCCGGGGACAGGGGGGTTTTTATGGCTACACCTTC
TRBD1	TRBJ2-7	-	17	TRBV28	CASRIRRQGAYYYEQYF	TGTGCCAGCAGGATCAGGCGTCAGGGGGCGTACTACTACGAGCAGTACTTC
-	TRBJ1-2	few	16	TRBV4-2	CASSRSSGQKDYGYTF	TGTGCCAGCAGCCGGAGTAGTGGACAGAAAGACTATGGCTACACCTTC
-	TRBJ1-3	-	14	TRBV9	CASTVGGAGNTIYF	TGTGCCAGCACCGTTGGGGGGGCTGGAAACACCATATATTTT
-	TRBJ1-1	medium-sized	17	TRBV28	CASSSVDSRAVPIEAFF	TGTGCCAGCAGTTCTGTGGACAGTCGCGCCGTTCCCATCGAGGCTTTCTTT
-	TRBJ1-3	few	13	TRBV2	CASSGGQGNTIYF	TGTGCCAGCAGTGGGGGACAAGGGAACACCATATATTTT
TRBD2	TRBJ2-2	-	15	TRBV7-6	CASSPLAGFTGELFF	TGTGCCAGCAGCCCATTAGCGGGGTTCACCGGGGAGCTGTTTTTT
TRBD1	TRBJ1-1	-	15	TRBV5-1	CASSPLTGHNTEAFF	TGCGCCAGCAGCCCCCTGACAGGGCACAACACTGAAGCTTTCTTT
-	TRBJ2-3	-	14	TRBV6-2/TRBV6-3	CASSYRQKTDTQYF	TGTGCCAGCAGTTACCGTCAGAAGACAGATACGCAGTATTTT
-	TRBJ2-7	-	15	TRBV5-1	CASSLGSTDTYEQYF	TGCGCCAGCAGCTTGGGTTCGACCGACACCTACGAGCAGTACTTC
TRBD1	TRBJ2-5	-	14	TRBV7-2	CASRGRGLLETQYF	TGTGCCAGCAGAGGTAGGGGGCTGTTAGAGACCCAGTACTTC
-	TRBJ1-5	-	13	TRBV6-5	CASRRQRNQPQHF	TGTGCCTCCCGCCGACAGAGAAATCAGCCCCAGCATTTT
-	TRBJ1-2	-	16	TRBV6-1	CASSDANLVRVHGYTF	TGTGCCAGCAGTGATGCTAATCTGGTGAGGGTTCATGGCTACACCTTC
TRBD1	TRBJ1-5	-	15	TRBV6-1	CASSEAGQRNQPQHF	TGTGCCAGCAGTGAGGCGGGACAGAGAAATCAGCCCCAGCATTTT
TRBD1	TRBJ1-4	-	16	TRBV7-9	CASSQGVLPSGEKLFF	TGTGCCAGCAGCCAGGGGGTGCTACCTTCGGGTGAAAAACTGTTTTTT
TRBD1	TRBJ2-3	-	13	TRBV5-5	CATQGESTDTQYF	TGTGCCACGCAGGGGGAAAGCACAGATACGCAGTATTTT
-	TRBJ1-1	-	15	TRBV21-1	CASSKVVFRNTEAFF	TGTGCCAGCAGCAAAGTAGTCTTCCGGAACACTGAAGCTTTCTTT
TRBD1	TRBJ1-5	-	15	TRBV5-8	CASSSAGQFNQPQHF	TGTGCCAGCAGCTCGGCGGGACAGTTCAATCAGCCCCAGCATTTT
TRBD1	TRBJ2-7	-	14	TRBV19	CASSTNRGIGEQYF	TGTGCCAGTAGTACGAACAGGGGGATCGGCGAGCAGTACTTC
-	TRBJ1-1	-	14	TRBV18	CASSPQQVNTEAFF	TGTGCCAGCTCACCCCAACAAGTGAACACTGAAGCTTTCTTT
-	TRBJ1-2	-	14	TRBV2	CASSEGQYLYGYTF	TGTGCCAGCAGTGAAGGCCAGTACCTCTATGGCTACACCTTC
-	TRBJ1-4	few	14	TRBV12-1	CASSNTGNNEKLFF	TGTGCCAGCAGTAACACAGGAAATAATGAAAAACTGTTTTTT
TRBD1	TRBJ1-6	-	16	TRBV7-8	CASSAIPPGQRSPLHF	TGTGCCAGCAGCGCAATCCCGCCGGGACAGCGATCACCCCTCCACTTT
TRBD1	TRBJ1-2	-	13	TRBV9	CASSATGGYGYTF	TGTGCCAGCAGCGCTACAGGGGGGTACGGCTACACCTTC
-	TRBJ1-5	-	16	TRBV5-6	CASRGWEASENQPQHF	TGTGCCAGCAGGGGATGGGAGGCCAGTGAGAATCAGCCCCAGCATTTT
-	TRBJ1-1	-	12	TRBV6-5	CASSTVNTEAFF	TGTGCCAGCAGTACGGTAAACACTGAAGCTTTCTTT
-	TRBJ1-2	few	14	TRBV28	CASSSRDMWSGYTF	TGTGCCAGCAGTTCCCGGGACATGTGGAGTGGCTACACCTTC
TRBD1	TRBJ1-3	-	16	TRBV28	CASRETGTGVGNTIYF	TGTGCCAGCAGAGAGACCGGGACAGGGGTTGGAAACACCATATATTTT
-	TRBJ1-3	-	15	TRBV21-1	CASSNPRNSGNTIYF	TGTGCCAGCAGCAACCCTCGTAACTCTGGAAACACCATATATTTT
TRBD1	TRBJ2-2	once	14	TRBV28	CASSLQGDTGELFF	TGTGCCAGCAGTTTACAGGGGGACACCGGGGAGCTGTTTTTT
-	TRBJ1-5	-	15	TRBV6-1	CASSERRHSNQPQHF	TGTGCCAGCAGTGAACGCAGGCATAGCAATCAGCCCCAGCATTTT
-	TRBJ2-2	-	16	TRBV5-1	CASSSTVGGEPGELFF	TGCGCCAGCAGCTCAACGGTAGGGGGAGAGCCCGGGGAGCTGTTTTTT
TRBD1	TRBJ2-1	once	16	TRBV7-3	CASSLIPGQTYNEQFF	TGTGCCAGCAGCTTAATTCCGGGACAGACCTACAATGAGCAGTTCTTC
-	TRBJ1-5	-	13	TRBV10-3	CAISGGEVQPQHF	TGTGCCATCAGTGGGGGGGAAGTTCAGCCCCAGCATTTT
-	TRBJ2-5	-	14	TRBV6-2/TRBV6-3	CASSRGPPAETQYF	TGTGCCAGCAGTCGAGGGCCCCCTGCCGAGACCCAGTACTTC
-	TRBJ2-3	-	14	TRBV11-3	CASSARTKGDTQYF	TGTGCCAGCAGCGCCCGGACAAAGGGGGATACGCAGTATTTT
TRBD1	TRBJ2-7	-	14	TRBV6-6	CASSSRTGGDEQYF	TGTGCCAGCAGTTCTCGGACAGGGGGTGACGAGCAGTACTTC
TRBD2	TRBJ2-3	-	14	TRBV5-1	CASSLNGGTDTQYF	TGCGCCAGCAGCTTGAACGGGGGGACAGATACGCAGTATTTT
-	TRBJ1-5	-	15	TRBV27	CASKDRTFSNQPQHF	TGTGCCAGCAAAGACAGGACGTTTAGCAATCAGCCCCAGCATTTT
-	TRBJ2-7	-	11	TRBV18	CASSPAGEQYF	TGTGCCAGCTCACCGGCGGGAGAGCAGTACTTC
TRBD1	TRBJ1-3	-	15	TRBV2	CASSLGGSAGNTIYF	TGTGCCAGCAGTTTAGGGGGCTCCGCGGGAAACACCATATATTTT
TRBD2	TRBJ2-3	-	17	TRBV5-1	CASSLRLAGGGTDTQYF	TGCGCCAGCAGCTTAAGACTAGCGGGGGGTGGCACAGATACGCAGTATTTT
-	TRBJ1-2	-	14	TRBV30	CAWSVLKTTYGYTF	TGTGCCTGGAGTGTACTTAAGACTACCTATGGCTACACCTTC
TRBD1	TRBJ1-3	few	16	TRBV5-1	CASAQFGTGSGNTIYF	TGCGCCAGCGCTCAGTTCGGGACAGGGTCTGGAAACACCATATATTTT
-	TRBJ1-4	-	15	TRBV14	CASSQDRGQREKLFF	TGTGCCAGCAGCCAAGATCGAGGACAACGTGAAAAACTGTTTTTT
-	TRBJ2-7	-	15	TRBV5-1	CASSLAPTGEGEQYF	TGCGCCAGCAGCTTGGCTCCGACAGGGGAGGGCGAGCAGTACTTC
-	TRBJ1-1	once	14	TRBV5-1	CASRRGGEVTEAFF	TGCGCCAGCAGGCGGGGGGGAGAGGTCACTGAAGCTTTCTTT